This TCR beta chain was found in a study of blood T cell repertoires in COVID-19. Study-wide background: Researchers got acute and convalescent COVID-19 samples from the United States, Italy and Spain. The analysed material was cDNA or gDNA that came from T cells, B-cell-depleted T cells, or PBMCs.

Trimming shortened V by 10 bases and J by 4 bases, and 14 bases separated the two germline ends. The CDR3 covers 13 residues. Looked up from germline, CDR1 is LNHDA and CDR2 is SQIVND (reference sequence). While infection was still active, Seattle patients were enrolled and then followed longitudinally. The repertoire was sequenced with immunoSEQ multiplex PCR; TCRdb's copy has only in-frame clones and lacks some. The repertoire has 90,000 or so clones, roughly 90% of them found once; the top ten carry roughly 5.1%. Sample: peripheral blood. The chain employs TRBV19 and TRBJ2-1; D not resolved. The receptor's source is a man aged 55 to 70 with COVID-19, enrolled during active disease. The CDR3 DNA reads TGTGCCACTGCCGCAGGCCAGTACAATGAGCAGTTCTTC. This translates into CATAAGQYNEQFF.